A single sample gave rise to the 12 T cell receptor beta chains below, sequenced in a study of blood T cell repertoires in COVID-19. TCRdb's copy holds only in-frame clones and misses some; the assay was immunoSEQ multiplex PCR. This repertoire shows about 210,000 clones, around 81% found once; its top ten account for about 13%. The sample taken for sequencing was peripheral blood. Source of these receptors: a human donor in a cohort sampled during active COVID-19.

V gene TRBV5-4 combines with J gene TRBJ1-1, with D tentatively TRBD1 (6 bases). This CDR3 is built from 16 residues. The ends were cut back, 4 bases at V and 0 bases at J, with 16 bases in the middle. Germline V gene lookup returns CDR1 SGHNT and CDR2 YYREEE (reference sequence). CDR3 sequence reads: CASSPGGRDMNTEAFF. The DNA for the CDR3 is TGTGCCAGCAGCCCCGGGGGGCGGGACATGAACACTGAAGCTTTCTTT.

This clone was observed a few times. CDR3 in amino acids: CASSPTGGSFTIYF. The CDR3 DNA reads TGTGCCAGCAGTCCGACAGGGGGTAGTTTCACCATATATTTT. The chain uses TRBV6-5 and TRBJ1-3; 9 nucleotides match TRBD1. J gave up 9 bases and V 5 bases, and 8 bases lay outside the gene matches. The germline CDR1 and CDR2 sequences are MNHEY and SVGAGI. The CDR3 runs 14 residues.

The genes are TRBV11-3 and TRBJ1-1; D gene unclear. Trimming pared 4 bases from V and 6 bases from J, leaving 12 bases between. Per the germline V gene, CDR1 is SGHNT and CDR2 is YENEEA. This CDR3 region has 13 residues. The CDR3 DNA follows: TGTGCCAGCAGCTCCTCACGCGGGGCTGAAGCTTTCTTT. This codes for CASSSSRGAEAFF.

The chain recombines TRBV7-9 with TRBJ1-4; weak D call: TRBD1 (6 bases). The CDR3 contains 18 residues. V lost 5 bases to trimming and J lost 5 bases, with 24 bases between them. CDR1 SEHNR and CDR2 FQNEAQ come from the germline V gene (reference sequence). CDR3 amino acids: CASSKRDKGDLRNEKLFF. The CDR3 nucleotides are TGTGCCAGCAGCAAGAGGGACAAAGGGGACCTGAGGAATGAAAAACTGTTTTTT. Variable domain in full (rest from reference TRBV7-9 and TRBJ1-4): DTGVSQNPRHKITKRGQNVTFRCDPISEHNRLYWYRQTLGQGPEFLTYFQNEAQLEKSRLLSDRFSAERPKGSFSTLEIQRTEQGDSAMYLCASSKRDKGDLRNEKLFFGSGTQLSVL.

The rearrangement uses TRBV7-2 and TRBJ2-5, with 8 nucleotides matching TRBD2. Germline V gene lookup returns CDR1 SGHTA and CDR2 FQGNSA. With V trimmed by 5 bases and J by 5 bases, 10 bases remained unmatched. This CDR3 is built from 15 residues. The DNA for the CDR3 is TGTGCCAGCAGCCCCCAGCGGGGGAGGTCGGAGACCCAGTACTTC. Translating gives CASSPQRGRSETQYF.

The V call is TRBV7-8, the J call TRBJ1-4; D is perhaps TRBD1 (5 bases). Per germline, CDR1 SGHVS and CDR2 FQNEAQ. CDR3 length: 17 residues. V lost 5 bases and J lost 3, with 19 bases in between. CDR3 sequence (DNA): TGTGCCAGCAGCCTAGGCTTCTCGGGGGGTTCTAATGAAAAACTGTTTTTT. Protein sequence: CASSLGFSGGSNEKLFF.

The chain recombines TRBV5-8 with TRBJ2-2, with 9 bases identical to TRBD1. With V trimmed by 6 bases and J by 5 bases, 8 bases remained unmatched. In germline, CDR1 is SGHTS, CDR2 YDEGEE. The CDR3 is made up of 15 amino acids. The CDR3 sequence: CASTLDRGGTGELFF. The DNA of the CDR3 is TGTGCCAGCACCCTAGACAGGGGGGGAACCGGGGAGCTGTTTTTT. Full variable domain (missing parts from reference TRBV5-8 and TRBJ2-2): EAGVTQSPTHLIKTRGQQATLRCSPISGHTSVYWYQQALGLGLQFLLWYDEGEERNRGNFPPRFSGRQFPNYSSELNVNALELEDSALYLCASTLDRGGTGELFFGEGSRLTVL.

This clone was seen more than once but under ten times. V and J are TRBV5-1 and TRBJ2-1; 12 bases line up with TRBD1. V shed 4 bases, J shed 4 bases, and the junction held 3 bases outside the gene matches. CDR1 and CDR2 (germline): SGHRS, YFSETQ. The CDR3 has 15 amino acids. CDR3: CASSQGQGAYNEQFF. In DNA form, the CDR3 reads TGCGCCAGCAGCCAGGGACAGGGGGCGTACAATGAGCAGTTCTTC.

This CDR3 is CASSFWDSNNSPLHF. The CDR3 region has the DNA TGCGCCAGCAGCTTTTGGGACAGCAATAATTCACCCCTCCACTTT. This chain connects TRBV5-1 to TRBJ1-6, with 7 positions matching TRBD1. Germline lookup yields CDR1 SGHRS and CDR2 YFSETQ. Germline trimming cut 2 bases from V and 5 bases from J; bases unmatched to any gene: 4. The CDR3 totals 15 residues.

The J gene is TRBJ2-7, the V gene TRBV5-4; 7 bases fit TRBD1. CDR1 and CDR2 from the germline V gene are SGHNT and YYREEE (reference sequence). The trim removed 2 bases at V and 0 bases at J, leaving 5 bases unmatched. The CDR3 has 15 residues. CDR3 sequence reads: CASSFDREGSYEQYF. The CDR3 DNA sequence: TGTGCCAGCAGCTTCGACAGGGAAGGCTCCTACGAGCAGTACTTC. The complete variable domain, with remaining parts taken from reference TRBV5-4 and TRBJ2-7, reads ETGVTQSPTHLIKTRGQQVTLRCSSQSGHNTVSWYQQALGQGPQFIFQYYREEENGRGNFPPRFSGLQFPNYSSELNVNALELDDSALYLCASSFDREGSYEQYFGPGTRLTVT.

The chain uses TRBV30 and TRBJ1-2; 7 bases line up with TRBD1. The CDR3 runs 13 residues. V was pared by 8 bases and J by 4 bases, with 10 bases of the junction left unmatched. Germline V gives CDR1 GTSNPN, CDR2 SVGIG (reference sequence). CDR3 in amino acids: CAGGRDRPYGYTF. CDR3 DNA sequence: TGTGCCGGTGGCCGGGACAGACCCTATGGCTACACCTTC.

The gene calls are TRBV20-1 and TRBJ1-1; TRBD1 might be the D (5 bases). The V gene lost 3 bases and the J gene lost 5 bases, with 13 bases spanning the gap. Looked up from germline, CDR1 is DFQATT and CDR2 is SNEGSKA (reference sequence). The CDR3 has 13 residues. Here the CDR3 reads CSASRWGSTEAFF. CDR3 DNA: TGCAGTGCTAGTCGGTGGGGCTCAACTGAAGCTTTCTTT.